These 22 T cell receptor beta chains originate from one sample sequenced in a study of tumor-infiltrating lymphocytes in localized non-small cell lung cancer. Sequencing was performed with immunoSEQ multiplex PCR; in TCRdb, only in-frame clones are kept and a portion is missing. Of roughly 24,000 clones in the sample, approximately 64% were seen once. The specimen sequenced was lung tumor tissue. The receptors stem from a human donor with non-small cell lung cancer.

The rearrangement joins TRBV6-1 to TRBJ2-7; D tentatively reads TRBD1 or TRBD2 (5 bases each). The CDR3 is made up of 13 amino acids. Germline CDR1 reads MNHNS; CDR2 reads SASEGT. The V end lost 5 bases, the J end lost 0 bases, and 8 bases lay between the germline ends. In DNA, the CDR3 is TGTGCCAGCAGTCGGGACGGCTCCTACGAGCAGTACTTC. It is translated as CASSRDGSYEQYF.

The chain recombines TRBV28 with TRBJ1-4; D unresolved. CDR1 is MDHEN and CDR2 is SYDVKM in the germline V gene. Trimming removed 8 bases from V and 4 bases from J, with 11 bases in between. The CDR3 has 13 residues. CDR3 sequence reads: CASYGRLNEKLFF. The DNA for the CDR3 is TGTGCCAGCTACGGACGGCTTAATGAAAAACTGTTTTTT.

CDR3 DNA sequence: TGTGCCAGCAGCTTAGCACAGGGGGGAACCTACGAGCAGTACTTC. Translated: CASSLAQGGTYEQYF. The chain recombines TRBV7-2 with TRBJ2-7, with 8 bases that match TRBD1. The CDR3 extends over 15 amino acids. Unmatched junction bases numbered 3, after V lost 0 bases and J lost 2 bases. Germline V lookup: CDR1 SGHTA, CDR2 FQGNSA.

V and J are TRBV27 and TRBJ1-1, with a possible D match to TRBD1 (5 bases). CDR3 length: 14 amino acids. From germline, CDR1 is MNHEY and CDR2 SMNVEV (reference sequence). The V and J ends lost 3 bases and 10 bases respectively, with 18 bases between them. The CDR3 bases are TGTGCCAGCAGTTTCCGACCCTCGGGGGTTGGAGCTTTCTTT. Its protein product is CASSFRPSGVGAFF.

This clone has a handful of counts. The chain is built from TRBV11-2 and TRBJ1-1; no definite D call. Germline V CDR1 and CDR2: SGHAT, FQNNGV. V lost 2 bases and J lost 7, with 11 bases in between. The CDR3 runs 13 residues. The CDR3 sequence is CASSLILAGEAFF. CDR3 DNA sequence: TGTGCCAGCAGCTTAATCCTCGCGGGTGAAGCTTTCTTT. Together with reference TRBV11-2 and TRBJ1-1, the CDR3 gives the full variable domain: EAGVAQSPRYKIIEKRQSVAFWCNPISGHATLYWYQQILGQGPKLLIQFQNNGVVDDSQLPKDRFSAERLKGVDSTLKIQPAKLEDSAVYLCASSLILAGEAFFGQGTRLTVV.

The rearrangement links TRBV5-1 to TRBJ2-6; the match to TRBD1 covers 11 bases. This CDR3 has 16 amino acids. Germline CDR1 reads SGHRS; CDR2 reads YFSETQ. V lost 9 bases and J lost 0; bases outside the gene matches: 5. The CDR3 DNA reads TGCGCCACCAGGACAGGGGGCTCCTCTGGGGCCAACGTCCTGACTTTC. Its protein product is CATRTGGSSGANVLTF.

This chain links TRBV7-9 with TRBJ1-2, with D perhaps matching TRBD1 (5 bases). This CDR3 contains 15 residues. V dropped 1 base and J dropped 3 bases, with 12 bases sitting between them. Germline V gene data show CDR1 as SEHNR and CDR2 as FQNEAQ (reference sequence). CDR3 amino acids: CASSLGAGSDYGYTF. The DNA for the CDR3 is TGTGCCAGCAGCTTAGGGGCAGGGTCTGACTATGGCTACACCTTC.

The chain employs TRBV6-5 and TRBJ1-5, with D hard to call. Germline CDR1 is MNHEY and CDR2 is SVGAGI. The CDR3 extends over 13 amino acids. The V and J ends lost 0 bases and 5 bases respectively, with 5 bases between them. The CDR3: CASSYSGDQPQHF. CDR3 coding DNA: TGTGCCAGCAGTTACTCCGGAGATCAGCCCCAGCATTTT.

This chain joins TRBV4-1 and TRBJ1-5, with TRBD1 matching over 8 bases. Germline V gene data show CDR1 as MGHRA and CDR2 as YSYEKL. The CDR3 has 18 amino acids. J gave up 2 bases and V 1 base, and 10 bases lay outside the gene matches. CDR3 sequence (DNA): TGCGCCAGCAGCCAAGGGTCGCTCCGGGACAGGCGCAATCAGCCCCAGCATTTT. Translating it yields CASSQGSLRDRRNQPQHF.

This clone showed up just a few times. V and J are TRBV27 and TRBJ1-1; D ambiguous. Trimming stripped 4 bases from V and 4 bases from J, with 13 bases between. CDR3 length: 14 amino acids. Looked up from germline, CDR1 is MNHEY and CDR2 is SMNVEV (reference sequence). The DNA for the CDR3 is TGTGCCAGCAGTTCTCGACCCTCTGGCACTGAAGCTTTCTTT. As protein: CASSSRPSGTEAFF.

This chain links TRBV7-3 with TRBJ2-1, with D hard to call. Per the germline V gene, CDR1 is SGHTA and CDR2 is FQGTGA. The CDR3 is 13 residues long. V was clipped by 2 bases and J by 9 bases, with 11 bases between them. CDR3 in DNA: TGTGCCAGCAGCTTAGCTAGTCAGAGTGAGCAGTTCTTC. It is translated as CASSLASQSEQFF.

V usage is TRBV5-5 and J usage is TRBJ2-5; 9 bases map to TRBD2. Germline lookup yields CDR1 SGHKS and CDR2 YYEKEE (reference sequence). Losses at the gene ends were 0 bases for V and 4 bases for J; bases not matched to a gene: 7. This CDR3 is 16 amino acids long. CDR3 DNA: TGTGCCAGCAGCTTGGCCCTCGCGGGAGGGCGAGAGACCCAGTACTTC. It specifies CASSLALAGGRETQYF.

The DNA for the CDR3 is TGTGCCAGCAGCTTCGAACCAGGGTTCGCGGGGACCCAGTACTTC. Its translation is CASSFEPGFAGTQYF. The rearrangement uses TRBV5-6 and TRBJ2-5; TRBD1 or TRBD2 may be the D gene (5 bases each). Trimming cost V 2 bases and J 7 bases, with 18 bases left between them. The CDR3 contains 15 residues. In germline, CDR1 is SGHDT, CDR2 YYEEEE.

This clone is labeled as medium-sized. V and J are TRBV5-4 and TRBJ2-5, with TRBD1 matching over 8 bases. With V trimmed by 4 bases and J by 7 bases, 12 bases remained unmatched. The germline gives CDR1 SGHNT, CDR2 YYREEE (reference sequence). This CDR3 spans 15 amino acids. The CDR3 nucleotides are TGTGCCAGCAGCCTACAGGGGGTTGGTGATGGGACCCAGTACTTC. Its protein product is CASSLQGVGDGTQYF.

This clone showed up just a few times. V usage is TRBV2 and J usage is TRBJ1-1; D is undetermined. Trimming stripped 11 bases from V and 0 bases from J, with 7 bases between. The CDR3 has 11 amino acids. Germline V gene sequence: CDR1 SNHLY, CDR2 FYNNEI. CDR3 nucleotide sequence: TGTGCCTGCATGGTGAACACTGAAGCTTTCTTT. Translation: CACMVNTEAFF. Together with reference TRBV2 and TRBJ1-1, the CDR3 gives the full variable domain: EPEVTQTPSHQVTQMGQEVILRCVPISNHLYFYWYRQILGQKVEFLVSFYNNEISEKSEIFDDQFSVERPDGSNFTLKIRSTKLEDSAMYFCACMVNTEAFFGQGTRLTVV.

The chain carries TRBV14 and TRBJ2-5, with a weak D call TRBD1 (6 bases). Germline V CDR1 and CDR2: SGHDN, FVKESK. The germline V and J ends were trimmed by 2 bases and 6 bases, with 10 bases remaining between them. This CDR3 contains 13 residues. CDR3: CASSQQGLQTQYF. As DNA, the CDR3 is TGTGCCAGCAGCCAACAGGGGTTGCAGACCCAGTACTTC.

This clone came up a few times. The CDR3 is CASSLAGPLNTEAFF. Written as DNA, the CDR3 is TGTGCCAGCAGCTTGGCAGGGCCCCTGAACACTGAAGCTTTCTTT. J is TRBJ1-1 and V is TRBV5-4; TRBD1 might be the D (5 bases). The CDR3 length is 15 residues. With 0 bases removed from V and 0 bases from J, the gap between germline ends came to 9 bases. Germline V CDR1 and CDR2: SGHNT, YYREEE (reference sequence).

V usage is TRBV7-2 and J usage is TRBJ2-5, with a possible D match to TRBD2 (6 bases). From germline, CDR1 is SGHTA and CDR2 FQGNSA. Trimming left V 3 bases short and J 4 bases short, with 15 bases between. The CDR3 is 15 amino acids. This CDR3 reads CASSFSGLTGETQYF. CDR3 nucleotides: TGTGCCAGCAGCTTTAGCGGACTGACGGGAGAGACCCAGTACTTC. Variable domain in full (rest from reference TRBV7-2 and TRBJ2-5): GAGVSQSPSNKVTEKGKDVELRCDPISGHTALYWYRQSLGQGLEFLIYFQGNSAPDKSGLPSDRFSAERTGGSVSTLTIQRTQQEDSAVYLCASSFSGLTGETQYFGPGTRLLVL.

The chain joins TRBV28 to TRBJ2-2; the D is unclear. Trimming pared 5 bases from V and 0 bases from J, leaving 13 bases between. Per the germline V gene, CDR1 is MDHEN and CDR2 is SYDVKM. The CDR3 has 16 residues. CDR3 in amino acids: CASSPPQASNTGELFF. In nucleotides, the CDR3 is TGTGCCAGCAGTCCCCCGCAGGCGTCGAACACCGGGGAGCTGTTTTTT.

This clone was detected only a few times. CDR3 sequence: CASSPGLVLYNEQFF. The CDR3, as DNA: TGTGCCAGCTCACCGGGACTAGTGTTGTACAATGAGCAGTTCTTC. The chain employs TRBV18 and TRBJ2-1, with 8 bases matching TRBD2. Per germline, CDR1 KGHSH and CDR2 LQKENI. The CDR3 has 15 amino acids. With V trimmed by 3 bases and J by 4 bases, 5 bases remained unmatched. Complete variable domain (other parts from reference TRBV18 and TRBJ2-1): NAGVMQNPRHLVRRRGQEARLRCSPMKGHSHVYWYRQLPEEGLKFMVYLQKENIIDESGMPKERFSAEFPKEGPSILRIQQVVRGDSAAYFCASSPGLVLYNEQFFGPGTRLTVL.

This clone has only one observation. V and J are TRBV28 and TRBJ2-5; 9 bases map to TRBD2. The J call may be in error: the DNA end matches TRBJ2-7 better. CDR3 length equals 16 residues. CDR1 is MDHEN and CDR2 is SYDVKM in the germline V gene. The DNA for the CDR3 is TGTGCCAGCAGTTTACGTCCTAGCGGGAACGACTACGAGCAGTACTTC. It specifies CASSLRPSGNDYEQYF.

The genes are TRBV27 and TRBJ2-7; TRBD1 agrees at 7 bases. Germline CDR1 MNHEY, CDR2 SMNVEV (reference sequence). Trimming took 8 bases from V and 0 from J; bases not matched to a gene: 4. This CDR3 region has 13 residues. CDR3 region: CASHRGPSYEQYF. CDR3 coding DNA: TGTGCCAGCCACAGGGGTCCCTCCTACGAGCAGTACTTC.